These 18 T cell receptor beta chains came from one sample sequenced in a study of neurological immune-mediated disorders. TCRdb re-called the 5' RACE reads with MiXCR, one entry per CDR3 protein. The table includes some 89,000 distinct CDR3 sequences, around 4% detected once. Time point specified: longitudinal time-point 3. The sequenced sample was PBMCs. These receptors were taken from an older woman with multiple sclerosis.

Many counts were recorded for this clonotype. CDR3 DNA sequence: TGCAGTGCTGCCGGGGAATCAACCTTTGTACAGGAGACCCAGTACTTC. Translation gives CSAAGESTFVQETQYF. The rearrangement uses TRBV20-1 and TRBJ2-5; D is perhaps TRBD2 (5 bases). The CDR3 runs 16 residues. The germline V and J ends were trimmed by 5 bases and 5 bases, with 24 bases remaining between them. Per the germline V gene, CDR1 is DFQATT and CDR2 is SNEGSKA (reference sequence).

Ten or more counts support this clonotype. This rearrangement joins TRBV20-1 to TRBJ2-3; D is possibly TRBD1 or TRBD2 (6 bases each). With 8 bases removed from V and 0 bases from J, the gap between germline ends came to 9 bases. There are 12 residues in the CDR3. In germline, CDR1 is DFQATT, CDR2 SNEGSKA (reference sequence). CDR3 coding DNA: TGCAGTAAGGGGGGTAGCACAGATACGCAGTATTTT. It translates to CSKGGSTDTQYF.

Ten or more counts support this clonotype. V and J are TRBV28 and TRBJ1-2, with 8 bases matching TRBD1. CDR3 length equals 15 residues. V lost 5 bases and J lost 0; bases outside the gene matches: 5. Germline values: CDR1 MDHEN, CDR2 SYDVKM. CDR3 in amino acids: CASSRRQGTNYGYTF. CDR3 bases: TGTGCCAGCAGTCGAAGACAGGGGACTAACTATGGCTACACCTTC.

This clonotype was counted at least ten times. The chain couples TRBV11-2 to TRBJ2-3, with D perhaps given as TRBD1 or TRBD2 (6 bases each). Germline V CDR1 and CDR2: SGHAT, FQNNGV. Trimming cost V 5 bases and J 0 bases, with 15 bases left between them. The CDR3 is 16 amino acids. The chain's CDR3 is CASSQGRGTSTDTQYF. The DNA for the CDR3 is TGTGCCAGCAGCCAGGGGCGGGGAACTAGCACAGATACGCAGTATTTT. Full variable domain (outside the CDR3, taken from reference TRBV11-2 and TRBJ2-3): EAGVAQSPRYKIIEKRQSVAFWCNPISGHATLYWYQQILGQGPKLLIQFQNNGVVDDSQLPKDRFSAERLKGVDSTLKIQPAKLEDSAVYLCASSQGRGTSTDTQYFGPGTRLTVL.

This clonotype was counted ten times or more. V is TRBV15 and J is TRBJ2-1, with 7 bases matching TRBD2. V dropped 1 base and J dropped 0; count of bases not matched to a gene: 6. Germline V gene lookup returns CDR1 LNHNV and CDR2 YYDKDF (reference sequence). The CDR3 covers 17 residues. CDR3 sequence reads: CATSRVVGGSSYNEQFF. CDR3 sequence (DNA): TGTGCCACCAGCAGAGTTGTGGGAGGGAGCTCCTACAATGAGCAGTTCTTC.

Ten or more counts support this clonotype. The chain couples TRBV20-1 to TRBJ2-3, with a tentative D call TRBD2 (6 bases). Trimming shortened V by 3 bases and J by 3 bases, and 16 bases separated the two germline ends. Germline V gene sequence: CDR1 DFQATT, CDR2 SNEGSKA (reference sequence). There are 15 residues in the CDR3. CDR3 residues: CSARGGAFMTDTQYF. The CDR3 region has the DNA TGCAGTGCTAGGGGGGGAGCGTTTATGACAGATACGCAGTATTTT.

In this sample, this clonotype turned up many times. J is TRBJ1-2 and V is TRBV18; D is ambiguous. The germline V gene has CDR1 KGHSH and CDR2 LQKENI. Trimming shortened V by 4 bases and J by 4 bases, and 13 bases separated the two germline ends. The CDR3 has 14 residues. CDR3 DNA sequence: TGTGCCAGCTCACTGGCCAGTCGAGGCTATGGCTACACCTTC. Translated: CASSLASRGYGYTF. The full variable domain, its missing parts supplied by reference TRBV18 and TRBJ1-2, is NAGVMQNPRHLVRRRGQEARLRCSPMKGHSHVYWYRQLPEEGLKFMVYLQKENIIDESGMPKERFSAEFPKEGPSILRIQQVVRGDSAAYFCASSLASRGYGYTFGSGTRLTVV.

This clonotype has a handful of counts. The chain carries TRBV19 and TRBJ2-3; D is undetermined. Germline V gene sequence: CDR1 LNHDA, CDR2 SQIVND (reference sequence). The CDR3 has 13 residues. Trimming cost V 6 bases and J 2 bases, with 9 bases left between them. The CDR3: CASSPGVTDTQYF. The CDR3 bases are TGTGCCAGTAGCCCCGGCGTCACAGATACGCAGTATTTT.

This clonotype was counted many times. The chain links TRBV7-6 to TRBJ1-6; a possible D gene is TRBD1 (6 bases). Germline V gene lookup returns CDR1 SGHVS and CDR2 FNYEAQ. The V end was cut by 5 bases, the J end by 6 bases, with 11 bases between. The CDR3 runs 14 residues. The CDR3 coding sequence is TGTGCCAGCAGCCGGACAGAACTTAATTCACCCCTCCACTTT. Its protein product is CASSRTELNSPLHF.

This clonotype occurred many times. The V gene is TRBV6-5, the J gene TRBJ1-1; D remains ambiguous. The CDR3 contains 13 residues. Trimming pared 5 bases from V and 0 bases from J, leaving 7 bases between. Looked up from germline, CDR1 is MNHEY and CDR2 is SVGAGI. The CDR3 spells CASSQRLNTEAFF. CDR3 bases: TGTGCCAGCAGTCAGCGTCTGAACACTGAAGCTTTCTTT.

At least ten counts were recorded for this clonotype. The V call is TRBV7-8, the J call TRBJ2-1; no clear D. Deletions cut 3 bases from V and 8 bases from J, with 5 bases between. From germline, CDR1 is SGHVS and CDR2 FQNEAQ. The CDR3 is 11 residues long. The CDR3 DNA reads as TGTGCCAGCAGCTTCAAGTATGAGCAGTTCTTC. Translated, it gives CASSFKYEQFF.

In this sample, this clonotype turned up many times. The gene calls are TRBV7-2 and TRBJ1-1; D gene uncertain. With 3 bases removed from V and 9 bases from J, the gap between germline ends came to 17 bases. This CDR3 contains 14 residues. Germline loops: CDR1 SGHTA, CDR2 FQGNSA. This chain's CDR3 is CASSFRSSVAKAFF. The CDR3 DNA reads TGTGCCAGCAGCTTTCGTTCGTCGGTCGCTAAAGCTTTCTTT.

This clonotype occurred many times. This chain links TRBV7-9 with TRBJ1-1; D unclear. The CDR3 is 16 amino acids. Germline-derived CDR1 and CDR2 are SEHNR and FQNEAQ (reference sequence). Trimming shortened V by 1 base and J by 4 bases, and 16 bases separated the two germline ends. Here the CDR3 DNA reads TGTGCCAGCAGCTTAGTTTCTTTCCCTAAAACCACTGAAGCTTTCTTT. This sequence encodes CASSLVSFPKTTEAFF.

This clonotype has ten or more counts. This sequence joins TRBV15 and TRBJ2-7; 8 bases line up with TRBD1. V shed 3 bases, J shed 2 bases, and the junction held 6 bases outside the gene matches. The CDR3 covers 15 residues. Germline CDR1 reads LNHNV; CDR2 reads YYDKDF (reference sequence). The CDR3 DNA sequence: TGTGCCACCAGCAGTTCCGGGACAGGCACCTACGAGCAGTACTTC. It yields the protein CATSSSGTGTYEQYF.

This clonotype appeared many times. This chain connects TRBV5-1 to TRBJ2-1; 14 bases line up with TRBD2. V lost 6 bases to trimming and J lost 3 bases; unmatched junction nucleotides: 14. Germline V lookup: CDR1 SGHRS, CDR2 YFSETQ. This CDR3 has 19 amino acids. The CDR3 reads CASTPLGGLAGENYNEQFF. CDR3 nucleotides: TGCGCCAGCACCCCCCTCGGGGGACTAGCGGGGGAGAACTACAATGAGCAGTTCTTC.

This clonotype has ten or more counts. V is TRBV28 and J is TRBJ2-7; 9 nucleotides line up with TRBD1. Germline CDR1 reads MDHEN; CDR2 reads SYDVKM. The CDR3 covers 15 residues. V lost 5 bases, J lost 1 base, and 6 bases stayed unmatched. This CDR3 is CASSPTGGRSYEQYF. The DNA for the CDR3 is TGTGCCAGCAGTCCTACAGGGGGCCGTTCCTACGAGCAGTACTTC.

This clonotype is classed as medium-sized (0.01 to 0.1%). The chain is built from TRBV5-1 and TRBJ1-1; unclear D gene. Looked up from germline, CDR1 is SGHRS and CDR2 is YFSETQ. The CDR3 totals 13 residues. V gave up 0 bases and J gave up 0 bases, with 3 bases separating them. The CDR3 sequence: CASSLDMNTEAFF. The DNA for the CDR3 is TGCGCCAGCAGCTTGGACATGAACACTGAAGCTTTCTTT.

This clonotype has ten or more counts. The V gene is TRBV3-1, the J gene TRBJ2-5; D uncertain. The CDR3 has 14 amino acids. Germline values: CDR1 LGHDT, CDR2 YNNKEL (reference sequence). V gave up 1 base and J gave up 11 bases, with 17 bases separating them. The CDR3 DNA follows: TGTGCCAGCAGCCAAGCGACTGGCCCCAAGGAACAGTACTTC. It specifies CASSQATGPKEQYF.